The text below deals with one T cell receptor beta chain. This clonotype was seen just once. Its recognized antigen is unknown. Base qualities are not at hand, and no much larger clone is one base apart. A single read constitutes weak evidence. This sample stems from a study of type 1 regulatory T cells (dated by TCRdb to about 2021). For context, the study as a whole: The study characterized an in vitro protocol that generated a Tr1-enriched, alloantigen-specific CD4 T cell product named T-allo10. T-allo10 was being tested clinically in patients with hematological malignancies who were undergoing allogeneic hematopoietic stem cell transplantation.

Reads for this sample came from an Illumina MiSeq. Using fastp trimming at Q25 and MiXCR clonotype assembly, TCRdb reanalyzed the public sequencing data and kept in-frame beta chains. Rows are combined by CDR3 protein, so each entry shows the most common genes and DNA. The sample contains over 90,000 distinct CDR3 sequences, about a third of them found a single time. The ten largest make up about 2.4% of the sample. Compared with germline, V lacks 3 bases and J lacks 6 bases; bases without a gene match: 6. The CDR3 runs 16 residues from the cysteine to the phenylalanine. CDR3 DNA only is kept here, 48 bases in frame from base 1. The germline V gene (reference sequence) sets CDR1 to LGHDT and CDR2 to YNNKEL.

Sequencing was performed on CD4+ T cells, either the whole sample or a sorted fraction (not recorded which). The clonotype was recovered from a human donor in good health. The chain joins TRBV3-1 to TRBJ2-1, with 12 central nucleotides matching TRBD2. The CDR3 corresponds to CASSHPTSGRVNEQFF. The sequenced DNA is TGTGCCAGCAGCCACCCGACTAGCGGGAGAGTCAATGAGCAGTTCTTC.